Listed here is a single T cell receptor beta chain. Antigen unknown. The sample originates from a study of cytomegalovirus exposure and HLA in healthy donors. The PCR employed 60 Vbeta primers together with 13 Jbeta primers. Sequenced by immunoSEQ multiplex PCR; TCRdb stores in-frame clones only, minus some. The sample table includes 60,000 to 85,000 clones. Nominally healthy donors provided the samples, though records likely missed some immune exposures. From germline, CDR1 is SNHLY and CDR2 FYNNEI. The CDR3 runs to 12 residues. V lost 3 bases to trimming and J lost 2 bases, with 3 bases between them. Findings and caveats of the study: Presence/absence comparisons presumed near-even sequencing depth among donors.

Sequenced input: PBMCs. The chain employs TRBV2 and TRBJ2-3; D not resolved. This clonotype originated in a man in his fifties in good health and CMV-seropositive. This CDR3 is CASSDITDTQYF. The CDR3 DNA reads TGTGCCAGCAGTGATATCACAGATACGCAGTATTTT. The variable domain in full, with the rest retrieved from reference TRBV2 and TRBJ2-3, is EPEVTQTPSHQVTQMGQEVILRCVPISNHLYFYWYRQILGQKVEFLVSFYNNEISEKSEIFDDQFSVERPDGSNFTLKIRSTKLEDSAMYFCASSDITDTQYFGPGTRLTVL.